The T cell receptor (beta chain) described here comes from a study of low-dose radiotherapy and immunotherapy resistance in tumors. CDR1 SEHNR and CDR2 FQNEAQ come from the germline V gene (reference sequence). CDR3 length: 13 amino acids. V shed 0 bases and J shed 5 bases, with 7 bases lying between them. cDNA synthesis used a TRAV/TRBV-specific primer set for both chains. PCR amplification of the TCRs was performed with Phusion for 20 PCR cycles, and it relied on a constant-region primer together with a V-primer adapter. TCRdb re-derived calls from the reads in MiXCR, one entry per CDR3 protein. The data contain 80,000 to 95,000 distinct CDR3 sequences, more than 8.5% of them seen just once; the ten biggest clones take up around 0.93%. Time point in this sample: before trial treatment. This clonotype was seen ten or more times.

The chain couples TRBV7-9 to TRBJ2-5; unclear D gene. Sample: PBMCs, taken before treatment. The TCR was taken from a male donor with prostate cancer. The CDR3 DNA follows: TGTGCCAGCAGCTTAGCCTTCAGGGAGACCCAGTACTTC. It encodes CASSLAFRETQYF.